The 30 T cell receptor beta chains reported below all come from one sample, sequenced in a study of blood T cell repertoires in COVID-19. TCRdb's copy holds only in-frame clones and misses some; the assay was immunoSEQ multiplex PCR. The data hold hundreds of thousands of clones, with around 85% observed a single time. The sample was peripheral blood. The source is a man aged 35 to 55 with acute or convalescent COVID-19.

The rearrangement uses TRBV7-8 and TRBJ2-6, with D tentatively TRBD2 (7 bases). The CDR3 is 17 amino acids. Germline V CDR1 and CDR2: SGHVS, FQNEAQ. Trimming removed 1 base from V and 3 bases from J, with 13 bases in between. The CDR3 here is CASSLVGGPVGANVLTF. The CDR3 nucleotides read TGTGCCAGCAGCTTAGTGGGGGGGCCAGTTGGGGCCAACGTCCTGACTTTC.

This chain links TRBV2 with TRBJ2-1; D is perhaps TRBD1 (5 bases). The CDR3 is 14 residues long. V lost 4 bases to trimming and J lost 1 base, with 8 bases between them. Looked up from germline, CDR1 is SNHLY and CDR2 is FYNNEI. CDR3 bases: TGTGCCAGCAGTGGGGGCAGGTCCTACAATGAGCAGTTCTTC. Its protein product is CASSGGRSYNEQFF.

J is TRBJ2-3 and V is TRBV5-1; weak D call: TRBD1 (6 bases). Germline CDR1 reads SGHRS; CDR2 reads YFSETQ. The CDR3 has 15 amino acids. V was cut by 5 bases and J by 0 bases, with 13 bases left in between. CDR3 nucleotides: TGCGCCAGCAGGCGGACAGCCTCTAGCACAGATACGCAGTATTTT. The encoded protein is CASRRTASSTDTQYF.

V gene TRBV9 combines with J gene TRBJ1-5; 7 nucleotides agree with TRBD1. The J segment lost 1 base and the V segment lost 4 bases, leaving 8 bases of the junction unmatched. CDR3 length equals 16 residues. From germline, CDR1 is SGDLS and CDR2 YYNGEE. This chain's CDR3 is CASSSGTGASNQPQHF. Here the CDR3 DNA reads TGTGCCAGCAGCTCTGGTACAGGGGCCAGCAATCAGCCCCAGCATTTT.

This chain links TRBV29-1 with TRBJ2-1; 9 bases match TRBD2. The CDR3 consists of 14 residues. The ends lost 8 bases at V and 6 bases at J; junction bases unmatched: 11. Germline CDR1 is SQVTM and CDR2 is ANQGSEA. In DNA form, the CDR3 reads TGCAGCTTCGTAGCGGGAGAGGGGGGCAATGAGCAGTTCTTC. Amino acid sequence: CSFVAGEGGNEQFF.

V usage is TRBV7-6 and J usage is TRBJ2-7, with 9 positions matching TRBD2. The CDR3 spans 19 residues. In germline, CDR1 is SGHVS, CDR2 FNYEAQ. V gave up 1 base and J gave up 2 bases; unmatched junction bases: 15. The CDR3 DNA reads TGTGCCAGCAGCTTAGTCCGTGGGGTAGCGGGGGTCCAAACCTACGAGCAGTACTTC. Amino acid sequence: CASSLVRGVAGVQTYEQYF.

The CDR3 here is CASSSFRGTDTQYF. In DNA form, the CDR3 reads TGTGCCAGCAGCTCCTTTCGTGGCACAGATACGCAGTATTTT. The chain couples TRBV9 to TRBJ2-3, with D unclear. V was trimmed by 4 bases and J by 1 base, leaving 10 bases between them. The CDR3 spans 14 residues. Germline CDR1 SGDLS, CDR2 YYNGEE.

The chain carries TRBV7-6 and TRBJ2-7; D not certain. The CDR3 consists of 14 residues. V lost 5 bases and J 0 bases, leaving 11 bases between the germline ends. Germline lookup yields CDR1 SGHVS and CDR2 FNYEAQ. This CDR3 reads CASSPAGSSYEQYF. CDR3 nucleotides: TGTGCCAGCAGCCCGGCAGGAAGCTCCTACGAGCAGTACTTC.

The chain couples TRBV5-1 to TRBJ2-6; 11 bases align to TRBD2. This CDR3 comprises 22 residues. V lost 4 bases to trimming and J lost 0 bases; unmatched junction nucleotides: 18. CDR1 is SGHRS and CDR2 is YFSETQ in the germline V gene. The CDR3 bases are TGCGCCAGCAGCCTCCCACCTAGCGGGGGGCCTTCTGGCTCCTCTGGGGCCAACGTCCTGACTTTC. This translates into CASSLPPSGGPSGSSGANVLTF.

The genes are TRBV11-2 and TRBJ1-1; TRBD1 is a possible D gene (6 bases). V was pared by 5 bases and J by 0 bases, with 16 bases between. The length of the CDR3 is 16 residues. Per the germline V gene, CDR1 is SGHAT and CDR2 is FQNNGV. As DNA, the CDR3 is TGTGCCAGCAGCCCTAGGGGGAGGGTTATGAACACTGAAGCTTTCTTT. This sequence encodes CASSPRGRVMNTEAFF.

V usage is TRBV19 and J usage is TRBJ2-7, with TRBD1 matching 7 bases. Germline trimming cut 3 bases from V and 3 bases from J; bases unmatched to any gene: 8. The germline gives CDR1 LNHDA, CDR2 SQIVND (reference sequence). The CDR3 has 15 residues. CDR3 amino acids: CASSISGTENYEQYF. CDR3 bases: TGTGCCAGTAGTATTTCAGGGACAGAAAACTACGAGCAGTACTTC.

The chain uses TRBV7-2 and TRBJ1-2; D perhaps matches TRBD1 (6 bases). Germline CDR1 is SGHTA and CDR2 is FQGNSA. The CDR3 is 16 residues long. Trimming removed 5 bases from V and 2 bases from J, with 18 bases in between. This chain's CDR3 is CASSPSVGARNYGYTF. CDR3 sequence (DNA): TGTGCCAGCAGCCCCAGCGTGGGGGCGAGGAACTATGGCTACACCTTC. The variable domain in full, completed from reference TRBV7-2 and TRBJ1-2, reads GAGVSQSPSNKVTEKGKDVELRCDPISGHTALYWYRQSLGQGLEFLIYFQGNSAPDKSGLPSDRFSAERTGGSVSTLTIQRTQQEDSAVYLCASSPSVGARNYGYTFGSGTRLTVV.

The rearrangement uses TRBV14 and TRBJ2-7; 9 positions match TRBD2. CDR1 SGHDN and CDR2 FVKESK come from the germline V gene. The junction had 10 bases not matched to a gene; V was cut back by 4 bases and J by 3 bases. The CDR3 spans 16 residues. CDR3 sequence (DNA): TGTGCCAGCAGCCCTTTTAGCAGGACTAGCGTCTACGAGCAGTACTTC. It encodes CASSPFSRTSVYEQYF.

The V call is TRBV29-1, the J call TRBJ1-1; tentative D call: TRBD1 (5 bases). This CDR3 is 14 amino acids long. Trimming left V 8 bases short and J 1 base short, with 17 bases between. Germline V gene lookup returns CDR1 SQVTM and CDR2 ANQGSEA. The CDR3 spells CSPTMGLTNTEAFF. DNA for the CDR3: TGCAGCCCCACCATGGGACTCACGAACACTGAAGCTTTCTTT. The full variable domain, with the rest looked up from reference TRBV29-1 and TRBJ1-1, is SAVISQKPSRDICQRGTSLTIQCQVDSQVTMMFWYRQQPGQSLTLIATANQGSEATYESGFVIDKFPISRPNLTFSTLTVSNMSPEDSSIYLCSPTMGLTNTEAFFGQGTRLTVV.

J is TRBJ2-4 and V is TRBV19; D call uncertain. V shed 10 bases and J shed 7 bases, with 8 bases lying between them. The CDR3 sequence is 10 residues long. The germline CDR1 and CDR2 sequences are LNHDA and SQIVND (reference sequence). The CDR3 sequence: CATGFNIQYF. The CDR3, as DNA: TGTGCCACCGGGTTCAACATTCAGTACTTC. The complete variable domain, with remaining parts taken from reference TRBV19 and TRBJ2-4, reads DGGITQSPKYLFRKEGQNVTLSCEQNLNHDAMYWYRQDPGQGLRLIYYSQIVNDFQKGDIAEGYSVSREKKESFPLTVTSAQKNPTAFYLCATGFNIQYFGAGTRLSVL.

The chain recombines TRBV9 with TRBJ1-1, with a tentative D call TRBD1 (6 bases). The CDR3 covers 14 residues. The germline gives CDR1 SGDLS, CDR2 YYNGEE. The V gene lost 4 bases and the J gene lost 3 bases, with 13 bases spanning the gap. CDR3 sequence reads: CASSSGVMDTEAFF. DNA for the CDR3: TGTGCCAGCAGCTCAGGGGTTATGGACACTGAAGCTTTCTTT.

This chain connects TRBV28 to TRBJ1-5; 8 bases are shared with TRBD1. The CDR3 has 12 amino acids. Germline CDR1 is MDHEN and CDR2 is SYDVKM. V gave up 10 bases and J gave up 5 bases; unmatched junction bases: 4. The DNA of the CDR3 is TGTGCCACGACAGGGGCGGATCAGCCCCAGCATTTT. As protein: CATTGADQPQHF.

The genes are TRBV7-8 and TRBJ1-1; no clear D. This CDR3 has 13 residues. Germline V CDR1 and CDR2: SGHVS, FQNEAQ. Between the trimmed V and J ends, which lost 5 bases and 5 bases, there was a span of 12 bases. The CDR3 region has the DNA TGTGCCAGCAGCAACCCACCGGGAACTGAAGCTTTCTTT. The encoded protein is CASSNPPGTEAFF.

The CDR3 here is CASSLAVVAWDTQYF. DNA for the CDR3: TGTGCCAGCAGCTTGGCCGTAGTAGCTTGGGATACGCAGTATTTT. This chain links TRBV5-4 with TRBJ2-3; D is unclear. Germline CDR1 SGHNT, CDR2 YYREEE (reference sequence). This CDR3 comprises 15 residues. V was clipped by 0 bases and J by 6 bases, with 14 bases between them. Full variable domain (outside the CDR3, taken from reference TRBV5-4 and TRBJ2-3): ETGVTQSPTHLIKTRGQQVTLRCSSQSGHNTVSWYQQALGQGPQFIFQYYREEENGRGNFPPRFSGLQFPNYSSELNVNALELDDSALYLCASSLAVVAWDTQYFGPGTRLTVL.

The chain recombines TRBV28 with TRBJ2-2, with a possible D match to TRBD2 (5 bases). Trimming cost V 10 bases and J 6 bases, with 9 bases left between them. The CDR3 has 11 amino acids. The germline V gene encodes CDR1 MDHEN and CDR2 SYDVKM. CDR3 DNA: TGTGCCACCTTGCGGGCCGGGGAGCTGTTTTTT. This translates into CATLRAGELFF. Supplemented by reference TRBV28 and TRBJ2-2, the full variable domain reads DVKVTQSSRYLVKRTGEKVFLECVQDMDHENMFWYRQDPGLGLRLIYFSYDVKMKEKGDIPEGYSVSREKKERFSLILESASTNQTSMYLCATLRAGELFFGEGSRLTVL.

This clone has only one observation. The V call is TRBV11-2, the J call TRBJ2-1, with D unclear. V dropped 0 bases and J dropped 5 bases, with 5 bases sitting between them. CDR3 length: 13 amino acids. Looked up from germline, CDR1 is SGHAT and CDR2 is FQNNGV. The CDR3 loop is CASSLEANNEQFF. CDR3 nucleotide sequence: TGTGCCAGCAGCTTAGAGGCCAACAATGAGCAGTTCTTC.

The chain combines TRBV15 with TRBJ2-7; 9 bases align to TRBD1. The germline V gene has CDR1 LNHNV and CDR2 YYDKDF (reference sequence). CDR3 length: 17 amino acids. Germline trimming cut 3 bases from V and 7 bases from J; bases unmatched to any gene: 16. The CDR3, as DNA: TGTGCCACCAGCAGTCCCTCCGGGACAGGGAATTCGGGGGAGCAGTACTTC. Translating gives CATSSPSGTGNSGEQYF.

The chain combines TRBV5-1 with TRBJ1-1; D possibly corresponds to TRBD1 (6 bases). Trimming shortened V by 6 bases and J by 1 base, and 10 bases separated the two germline ends. The CDR3 has 13 amino acids. CDR1 and CDR2 (germline): SGHRS, YFSETQ. CDR3 in DNA: TGCGCCAGCACCCGGACAGCGAACACTGAAGCTTTCTTT. Translation: CASTRTANTEAFF.

This clone turned up a few times. The rearrangement uses TRBV5-4 and TRBJ2-3, with 9 nucleotides matching TRBD1. This CDR3 is built from 16 residues. In germline, CDR1 is SGHNT, CDR2 YYREEE (reference sequence). The junction had 6 bases not matched to a gene; V was cut back by 0 bases and J by 4 bases. The chain's CDR3 is CASSLAMGQGADTQYF. CDR3 DNA sequence: TGTGCCAGCAGCTTGGCGATGGGACAGGGAGCAGATACGCAGTATTTT.

The rearrangement uses TRBV30 and TRBJ1-2, with 7 nucleotides matching TRBD1. CDR1 is GTSNPN and CDR2 is SVGIG in the germline V gene (reference sequence). This CDR3 region has 11 residues. The V and J ends lost 5 bases and 6 bases, in that order; junction bases with no gene match: 3. CDR3 region: CAWRQGDGYTF. The CDR3 nucleotides read TGTGCCTGGCGACAGGGCGATGGCTACACCTTC.

This clone turned up a few times. The gene calls are TRBV4-2 and TRBJ2-7; 7 bases match TRBD1. With 3 bases clipped from V and 1 base from J, the junction kept 3 bases outside the gene matches. Germline V gene lookup returns CDR1 LGHNA and CDR2 YNFKEQ. The CDR3 totals 14 residues. The CDR3 DNA reads TGTGCCAGCAGCCACCTGACAGGGTCCTACGAGCAGTACTTC. Translating it yields CASSHLTGSYEQYF.

The gene calls are TRBV10-1 and TRBJ2-5, with 9 bases that match TRBD1. The trim removed 5 bases at V and 2 bases at J, leaving 3 bases unmatched. The CDR3 contains 14 residues. CDR1 and CDR2 (germline): WNHNN, SYGVQD (reference sequence). The CDR3 loop reads CASSPGQGQETQYF. CDR3 sequence (DNA): TGCGCCAGCAGTCCGGGACAGGGACAAGAGACCCAGTACTTC.

Here the CDR3 DNA reads TGTGCCAGCAGGGACAGCTCCTACGAGCAGTACTTC. Translation: CASRDSSYEQYF. J is TRBJ2-7 and V is TRBV27, with D possibly matching TRBD1 (6 bases). Trimming shortened V by 6 bases and J by 0 bases, and 6 bases separated the two germline ends. Germline values: CDR1 MNHEY, CDR2 SMNVEV (reference sequence). This CDR3 has 12 amino acids.

This clone occurred once. This sequence joins TRBV5-6 and TRBJ2-7; maybe TRBD1 (5 bases). The CDR3 runs 12 residues. The germline V and J ends were trimmed by 4 bases and 5 bases, with 10 bases remaining between them. Germline V lookup: CDR1 SGHDT, CDR2 YYEEEE. The chain's CDR3 is CASSQGRDEQYF. CDR3 coding DNA: TGTGCCAGCAGCCAGGGCAGGGACGAGCAGTACTTC.

The V gene is TRBV6-4, the J gene TRBJ2-5; 12 bases agree with TRBD2. CDR3 length: 22 amino acids. Germline CDR1 MRHNA, CDR2 SNTAGT. Trimming at V came to 0 bases and at J to 2 bases, leaving 19 bases not matched to a gene. In DNA form, the CDR3 reads TGTGCCAGCAGTGACTCGGCCTCCGTTGGGCTAGCGGGAGGGATTTCACAAGAGACCCAGTACTTC. This translates into CASSDSASVGLAGGISQETQYF.